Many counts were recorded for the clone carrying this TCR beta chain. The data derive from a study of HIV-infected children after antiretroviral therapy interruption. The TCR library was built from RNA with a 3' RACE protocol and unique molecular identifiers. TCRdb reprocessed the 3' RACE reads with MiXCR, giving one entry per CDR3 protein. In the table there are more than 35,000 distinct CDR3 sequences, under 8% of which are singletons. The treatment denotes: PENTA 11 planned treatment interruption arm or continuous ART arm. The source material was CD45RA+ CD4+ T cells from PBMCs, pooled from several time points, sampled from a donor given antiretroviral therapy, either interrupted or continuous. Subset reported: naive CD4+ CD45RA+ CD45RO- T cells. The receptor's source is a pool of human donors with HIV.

This CDR3 is CASGQGAWITGELFF. The CDR3, as DNA: TGTGCCAGCGGCCAGGGGGCCTGGATCACCGGGGAGCTGTTTTTT. The rearrangement uses TRBV12-3 or TRBV12-4 and TRBJ2-2, with 8 bases fitting TRBD1. The CDR3 contains 15 residues. Losses at the gene ends were 8 bases for V and 4 bases for J; bases not matched to a gene: 9.